A selection of T cell receptor beta chains follows, all from one sample in a study of a mutant IDH1 vaccine in newly diagnosed glioma. This table comes from immunoSEQ multiplex PCR, and its TCRdb copy is limited to in-frame clones, with some not included. Altogether over 55,000 clones are present, 80% to 90% being singletons, with the ten largest covering roughly 8.8%. No antigen has been identified for these receptors. This specimen was PBMCs, taken from a glioma patient whose treatment included an IDH1 peptide vaccine. All receptors come from a woman aged 35 to 49 with glioma. Some clones in this sample may be carry-over from other donors' samples. CDR3s include the opening cysteine and the closing phenylalanine or tryptophan. D genes are given only for firm matches. Only some rows state a clone size, as once, few, many or a class for expanded clones.

>.|TRBJ2-5|.|TRBV9
CASSVVWGTQETQYF
TGTGCCAGCAGCGTAGTTTGGGGTACTCAAGAGACCCAGTACTTC
>once|TRBJ2-7|.|TRBV2
CASIRDHRLEQYF
TGTGCCAGCATCCGGGACCACCGCCTCGAGCAGTACTTC
>few|TRBJ2-1|TRBD2|TRBV7-6
CASSSRTSGSSYNEQFF
TGTGCCAGCAGCTCCCGGACTAGCGGCTCCTCCTACAATGAGCAGTTCTTC
>.|TRBJ2-1|TRBD2|TRBV6-6
CASSYVAGGPNEQFF
TGTGCCAGCAGTTACGTGGCGGGGGGGCCGAATGAGCAGTTCTTC
>.|TRBJ1-1|.|TRBV19
CASSIGFLNTEAFF
TGTGCCAGTAGTATAGGATTCCTGAACACTGAAGCTTTCTTT
>.|TRBJ2-1|TRBD2|TRBV7-2
CASSAVSTSGGGGQQFF
TGTGCCAGCAGCGCGGTCTCAACTAGCGGGGGAGGGGGACAACAGTTCTTC
>.|TRBJ2-2|.|TRBV6-5
CASSYSRGELFF
TGTGCCAGCAGTTACTCTAGGGGGGAGCTGTTTTTT
>.|TRBJ2-2|TRBD2|TRBV4-1
CASSQDPLAGAAGTGELFF
TGCGCCAGCAGCCAAGATCCTCTAGCGGGGGCCGCGGGCACCGGGGAGCTGTTTTTT
>.|TRBJ1-4|.|TRBV11-2
CASSSQTILNEKLFF
TGTGCCAGCAGCTCACAGACGATCTTAAATGAAAAACTGTTTTTT
>.|TRBJ1-5|.|TRBV27
CASSLGLDNQPQHF
TGTGCCAGCAGTTTAGGACTTGACAATCAGCCCCAGCATTTT
>.|TRBJ1-5|.|TRBV4-1
CASSQDGDRYGQPQHF
TGCGCCAGCAGCCAAGATGGGGACCGTTATGGTCAGCCCCAGCATTTT
>.|TRBJ2-5|.|TRBV5-1
CASSLDPGVRQETQYF
TGCGCCAGCAGCTTGGACCCGGGGGTAAGGCAAGAGACCCAGTACTTC
>.|TRBJ1-3|TRBD1|TRBV15
CATSRDDRGHTIYF
TGTGCCACCAGCAGAGATGACAGGGGGCACACCATATATTTT